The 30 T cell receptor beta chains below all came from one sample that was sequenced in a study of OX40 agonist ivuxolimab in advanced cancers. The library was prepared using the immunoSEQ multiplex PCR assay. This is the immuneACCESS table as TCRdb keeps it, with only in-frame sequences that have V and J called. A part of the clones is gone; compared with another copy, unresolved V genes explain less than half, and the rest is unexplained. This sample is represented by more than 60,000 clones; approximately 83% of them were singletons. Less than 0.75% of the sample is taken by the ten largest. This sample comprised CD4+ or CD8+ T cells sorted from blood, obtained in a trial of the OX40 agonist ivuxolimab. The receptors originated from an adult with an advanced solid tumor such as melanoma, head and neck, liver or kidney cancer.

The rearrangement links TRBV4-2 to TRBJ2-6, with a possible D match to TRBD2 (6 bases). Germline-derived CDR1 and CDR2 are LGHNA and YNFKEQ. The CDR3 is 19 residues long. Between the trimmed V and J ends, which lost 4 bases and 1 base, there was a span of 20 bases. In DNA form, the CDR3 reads TGTGCCAGCAGCCTCCCCATCGGGGGATCCCCGTCTGGGGCCAACGTCCTGACTTTC. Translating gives CASSLPIGGSPSGANVLTF.

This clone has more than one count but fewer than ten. The CDR3: CASSEQGIAGNTIYF. Here the CDR3 DNA reads TGTGCCAGCAGTGAACAGGGAATAGCGGGGAATACCATATATTTT. The chain is built from TRBV6-1 and TRBJ1-3; possible D gene TRBD1, 5 bases. The V and J ends lost 2 bases and 10 bases respectively, with 18 bases between them. The length of the CDR3 is 15 residues. CDR1 is MNHNS, CDR2 SASEGT, per germline.

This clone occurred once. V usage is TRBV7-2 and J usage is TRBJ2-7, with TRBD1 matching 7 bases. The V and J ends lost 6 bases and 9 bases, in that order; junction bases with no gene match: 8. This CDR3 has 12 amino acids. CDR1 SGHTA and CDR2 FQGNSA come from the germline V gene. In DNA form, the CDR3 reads TGTGCCAGCAGGTCGACAGGGTTGGCGCAGTACTTC. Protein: CASRSTGLAQYF.

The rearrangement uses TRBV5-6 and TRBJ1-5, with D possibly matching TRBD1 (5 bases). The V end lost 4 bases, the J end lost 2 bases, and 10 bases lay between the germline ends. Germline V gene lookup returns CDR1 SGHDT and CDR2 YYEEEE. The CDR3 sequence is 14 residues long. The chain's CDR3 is CASSIGQRNQPQHF. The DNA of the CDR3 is TGTGCCAGCAGCATAGGACAACGCAATCAGCCCCAGCATTTT.

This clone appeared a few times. Written as DNA, the CDR3 is TGTGCCTGGAGCTGGGACGGCGGCGCTGAAGCTTTCTTT. It translates to CAWSWDGGAEAFF. V is TRBV30 and J is TRBJ1-1, with D perhaps matching TRBD1 (5 bases). Germline V gene sequence: CDR1 GTSNPN, CDR2 SVGIG (reference sequence). Trimming left V 3 bases short and J 6 bases short, with 14 bases between. The CDR3 is 13 amino acids.

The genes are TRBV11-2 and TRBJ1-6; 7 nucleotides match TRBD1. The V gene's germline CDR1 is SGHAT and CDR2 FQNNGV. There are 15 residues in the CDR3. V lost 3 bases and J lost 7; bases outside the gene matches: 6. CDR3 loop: CASSLAWDSNSPLHF. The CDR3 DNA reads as TGTGCCAGCAGCTTGGCGTGGGACAGCAATTCACCCCTCCACTTT. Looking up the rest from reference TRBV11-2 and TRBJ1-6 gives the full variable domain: EAGVAQSPRYKIIEKRQSVAFWCNPISGHATLYWYQQILGQGPKLLIQFQNNGVVDDSQLPKDRFSAERLKGVDSTLKIQPAKLEDSAVYLCASSLAWDSNSPLHFGNGTRLTVT.

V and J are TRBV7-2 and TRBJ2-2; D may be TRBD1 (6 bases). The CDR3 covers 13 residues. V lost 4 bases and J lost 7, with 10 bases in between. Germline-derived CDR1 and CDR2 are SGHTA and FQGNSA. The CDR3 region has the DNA TGTGCCAGCAGCTCCATCAGGGGCGGGGAGCTGTTTTTT. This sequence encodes CASSSIRGGELFF.

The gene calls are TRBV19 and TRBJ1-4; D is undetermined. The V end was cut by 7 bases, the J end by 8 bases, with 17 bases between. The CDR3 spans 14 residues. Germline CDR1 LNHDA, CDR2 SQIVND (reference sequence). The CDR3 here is CASKNPSGGEKLFF. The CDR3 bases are TGTGCCAGTAAGAATCCTTCGGGAGGGGAAAAACTGTTTTTT.

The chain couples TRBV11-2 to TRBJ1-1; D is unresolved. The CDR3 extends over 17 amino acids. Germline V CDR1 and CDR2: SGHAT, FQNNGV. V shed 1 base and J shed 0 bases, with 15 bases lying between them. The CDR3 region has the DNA TGTGCCAGCAGCTTAGGGCCCTCGTGGGAATTGAACACTGAAGCTTTCTTT. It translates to CASSLGPSWELNTEAFF.

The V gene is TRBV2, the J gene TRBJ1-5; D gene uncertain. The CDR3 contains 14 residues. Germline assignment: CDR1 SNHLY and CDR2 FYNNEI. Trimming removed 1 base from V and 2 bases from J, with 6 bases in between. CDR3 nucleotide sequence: TGTGCCAGCAGTGAAGGGAGAGGCAATCAGCCCCAGCATTTT. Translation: CASSEGRGNQPQHF.

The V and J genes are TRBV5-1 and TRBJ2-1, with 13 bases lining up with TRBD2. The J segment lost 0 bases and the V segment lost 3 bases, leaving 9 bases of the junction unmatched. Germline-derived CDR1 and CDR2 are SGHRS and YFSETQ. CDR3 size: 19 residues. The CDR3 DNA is TGCGCCAGCAGCTCGGTCGGACTAGCGGGGGCCTACTCCTACAATGAGCAGTTCTTC. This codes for CASSSVGLAGAYSYNEQFF.

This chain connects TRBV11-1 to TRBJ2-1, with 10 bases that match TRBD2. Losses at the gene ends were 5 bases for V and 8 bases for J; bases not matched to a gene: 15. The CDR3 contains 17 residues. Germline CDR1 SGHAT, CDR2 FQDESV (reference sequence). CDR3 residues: CASSLSLASGGRDEQFF. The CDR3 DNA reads TGTGCCAGCAGCCTCTCCCTGGCTAGCGGGGGTCGCGATGAGCAGTTCTTC.

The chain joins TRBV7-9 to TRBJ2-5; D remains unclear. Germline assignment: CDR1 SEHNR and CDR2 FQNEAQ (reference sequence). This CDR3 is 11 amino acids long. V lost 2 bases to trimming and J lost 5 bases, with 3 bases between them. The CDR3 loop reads CASSLSETQYF. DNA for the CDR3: TGTGCCAGCAGCTTATCTGAGACCCAGTACTTC.

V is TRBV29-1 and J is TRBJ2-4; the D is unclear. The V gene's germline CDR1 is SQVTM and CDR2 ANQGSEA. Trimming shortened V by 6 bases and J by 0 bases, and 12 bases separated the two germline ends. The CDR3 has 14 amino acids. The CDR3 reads CSVLTGIAKNIQYF. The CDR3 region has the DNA TGCAGCGTACTGACTGGGATAGCCAAAAACATTCAGTACTTC.

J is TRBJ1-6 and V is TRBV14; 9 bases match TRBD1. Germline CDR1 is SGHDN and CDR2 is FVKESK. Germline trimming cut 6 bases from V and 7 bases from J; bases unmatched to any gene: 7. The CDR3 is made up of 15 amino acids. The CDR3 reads CASSRTGAGNSPLHF. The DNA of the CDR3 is TGTGCCAGCAGTCGGACAGGGGCAGGAAATTCACCCCTCCACTTT.

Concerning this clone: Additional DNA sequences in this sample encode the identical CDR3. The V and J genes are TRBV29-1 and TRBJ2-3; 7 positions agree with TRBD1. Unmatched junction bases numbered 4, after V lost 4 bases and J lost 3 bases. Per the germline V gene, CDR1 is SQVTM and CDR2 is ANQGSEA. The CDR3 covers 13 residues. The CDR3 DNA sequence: TGCAGCGTTGCGAGACAGGGTACAGATACGCAGTATTTT. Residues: CSVARQGTDTQYF.

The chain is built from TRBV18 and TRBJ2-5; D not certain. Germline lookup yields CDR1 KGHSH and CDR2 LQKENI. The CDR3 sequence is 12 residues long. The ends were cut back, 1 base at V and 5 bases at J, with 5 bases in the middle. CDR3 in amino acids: CASSPRKETQYF. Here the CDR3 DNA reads TGTGCCAGCTCACCACGGAAGGAGACCCAGTACTTC.

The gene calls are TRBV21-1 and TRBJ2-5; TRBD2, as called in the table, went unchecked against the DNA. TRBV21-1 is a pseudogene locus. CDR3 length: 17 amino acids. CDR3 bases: TGTGCCAGCAGCAAAGATTCCCCTAGCGGGGGGTGGGAGACCCAGTACTTC. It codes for CASSKDSPSGGWETQYF.

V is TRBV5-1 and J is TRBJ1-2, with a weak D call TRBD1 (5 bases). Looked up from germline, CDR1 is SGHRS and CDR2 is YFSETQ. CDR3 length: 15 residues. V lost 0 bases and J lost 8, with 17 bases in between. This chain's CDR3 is CASSLEGWTKKGYTF. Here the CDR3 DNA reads TGCGCCAGCAGCTTGGAGGGGTGGACGAAAAAAGGCTACACCTTC.

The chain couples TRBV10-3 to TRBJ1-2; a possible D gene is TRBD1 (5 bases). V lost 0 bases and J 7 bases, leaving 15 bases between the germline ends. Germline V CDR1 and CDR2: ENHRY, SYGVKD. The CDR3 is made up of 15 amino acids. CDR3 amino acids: CAISESITGTPGYTF. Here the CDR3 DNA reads TGTGCCATCAGTGAGTCTATTACCGGGACCCCTGGCTACACCTTC.

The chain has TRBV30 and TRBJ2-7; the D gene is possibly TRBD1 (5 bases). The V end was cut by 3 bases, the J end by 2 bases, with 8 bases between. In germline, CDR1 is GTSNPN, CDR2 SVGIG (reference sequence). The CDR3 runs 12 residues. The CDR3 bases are TGTGCCTGGAGCAGGGCAACCTACGAGCAGTACTTC. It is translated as CAWSRATYEQYF.

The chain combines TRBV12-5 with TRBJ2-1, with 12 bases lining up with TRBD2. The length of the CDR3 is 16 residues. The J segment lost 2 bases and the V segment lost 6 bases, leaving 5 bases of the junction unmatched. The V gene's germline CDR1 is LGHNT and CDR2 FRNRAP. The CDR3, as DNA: TGTGCTAGTGGGCCTCTAGCGGGGGGGCCCTACAATGAGCAGTTCTTC. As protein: CASGPLAGGPYNEQFF. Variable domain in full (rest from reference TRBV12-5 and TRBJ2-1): DARVTQTPRHKVTEMGQEVTMRCQPILGHNTVFWYRQTMMQGLELLAYFRNRAPLDDSGMPKDRFSAEMPDATLATLKIQPSEPRDSAVYFCASGPLAGGPYNEQFFGPGTRLTVL.

CDR3 sequence: CAIEAAGTDTQYF. The CDR3 bases are TGTGCCATCGAGGCAGCGGGGACAGATACGCAGTATTTT. This chain connects TRBV10-3 to TRBJ2-3, with TRBD2 matching over 7 bases. This CDR3 has 13 residues. The V gene end was trimmed by 8 bases and the J gene end by 3 bases; junction bases not matched to a gene: 5. Per germline, CDR1 ENHRY and CDR2 SYGVKD.

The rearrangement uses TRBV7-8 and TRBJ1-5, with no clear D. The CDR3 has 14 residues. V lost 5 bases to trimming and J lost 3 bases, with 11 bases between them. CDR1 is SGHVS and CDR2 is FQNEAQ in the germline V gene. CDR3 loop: CASSMPGSNQPQHF. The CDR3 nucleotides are TGTGCCAGCAGCATGCCAGGTTCCAATCAGCCCCAGCATTTT.

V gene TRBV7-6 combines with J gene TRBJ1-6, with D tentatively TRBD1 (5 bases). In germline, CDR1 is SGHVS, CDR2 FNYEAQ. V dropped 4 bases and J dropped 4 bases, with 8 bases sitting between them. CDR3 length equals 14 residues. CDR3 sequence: CASSSTEYNSPLHF. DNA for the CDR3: TGTGCCAGCAGCTCGACAGAATATAATTCACCCCTCCACTTT.

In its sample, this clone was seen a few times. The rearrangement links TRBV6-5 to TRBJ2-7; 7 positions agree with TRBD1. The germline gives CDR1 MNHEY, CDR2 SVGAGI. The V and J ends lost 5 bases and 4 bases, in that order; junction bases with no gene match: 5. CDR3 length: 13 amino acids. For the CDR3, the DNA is TGTGCCAGCAGTAGGGACAGAAGTTACGAGCAGTACTTC. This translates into CASSRDRSYEQYF.

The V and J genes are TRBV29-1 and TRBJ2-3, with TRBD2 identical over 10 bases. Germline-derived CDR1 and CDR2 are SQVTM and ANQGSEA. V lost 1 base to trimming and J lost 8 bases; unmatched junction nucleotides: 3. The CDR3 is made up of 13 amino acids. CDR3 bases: TGCAGCGTTGAAGGGCTAGCGGGGGCTACGCAGTATTTT. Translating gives CSVEGLAGATQYF.

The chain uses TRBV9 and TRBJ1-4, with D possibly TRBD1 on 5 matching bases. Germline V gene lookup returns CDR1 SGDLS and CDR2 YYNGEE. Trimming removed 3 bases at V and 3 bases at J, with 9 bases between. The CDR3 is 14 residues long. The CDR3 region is CASSAGFANEKLFF. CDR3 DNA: TGTGCCAGCAGCGCAGGGTTTGCTAATGAAAAACTGTTTTTT.

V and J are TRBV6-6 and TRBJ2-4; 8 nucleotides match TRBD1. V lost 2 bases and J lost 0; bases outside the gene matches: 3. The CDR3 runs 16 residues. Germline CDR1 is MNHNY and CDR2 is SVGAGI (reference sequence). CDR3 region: CASSYPGQEAKNIQYF. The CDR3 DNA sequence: TGTGCCAGCAGTTACCCGGGACAGGAAGCCAAAAACATTCAGTACTTC.

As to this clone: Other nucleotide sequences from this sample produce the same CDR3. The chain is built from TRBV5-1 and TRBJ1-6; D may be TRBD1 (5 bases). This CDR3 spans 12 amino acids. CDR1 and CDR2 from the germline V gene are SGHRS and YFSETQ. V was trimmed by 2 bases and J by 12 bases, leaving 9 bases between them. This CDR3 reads CASSLGALPLHF. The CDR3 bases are TGCGCCAGCAGCTTAGGGGCTTTACCCCTCCACTTT. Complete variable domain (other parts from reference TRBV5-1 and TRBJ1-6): KAGVTQTPRYLIKTRGQQVTLSCSPISGHRSVSWYQQTPGQGLQFLFEYFSETQRNKGNFPGRFSGRQFSNSRSEMNVSTLELGDSALYLCASSLGALPLHFGNGTRLTVT.